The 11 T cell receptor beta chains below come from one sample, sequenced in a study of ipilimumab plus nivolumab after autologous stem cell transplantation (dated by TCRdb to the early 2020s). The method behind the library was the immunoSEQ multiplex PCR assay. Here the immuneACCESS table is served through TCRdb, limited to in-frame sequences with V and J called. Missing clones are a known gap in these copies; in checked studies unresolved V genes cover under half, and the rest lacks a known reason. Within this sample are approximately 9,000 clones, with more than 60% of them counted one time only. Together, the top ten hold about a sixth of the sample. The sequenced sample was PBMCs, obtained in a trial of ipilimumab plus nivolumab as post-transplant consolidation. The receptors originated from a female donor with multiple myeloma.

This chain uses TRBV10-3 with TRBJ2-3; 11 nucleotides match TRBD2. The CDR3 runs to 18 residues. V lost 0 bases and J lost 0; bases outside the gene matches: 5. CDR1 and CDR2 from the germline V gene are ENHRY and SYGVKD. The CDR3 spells CAISESGLAATSTDTQYF. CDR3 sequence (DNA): TGTGCCATCAGTGAGTCGGGACTAGCGGCCACGAGCACAGATACGCAGTATTTT.

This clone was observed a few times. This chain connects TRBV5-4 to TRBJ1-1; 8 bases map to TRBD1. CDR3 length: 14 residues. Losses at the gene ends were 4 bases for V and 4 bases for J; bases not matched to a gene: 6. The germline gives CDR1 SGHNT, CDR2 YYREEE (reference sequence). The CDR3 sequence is CASSLPTGATEAFF. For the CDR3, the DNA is TGTGCCAGCAGCCTCCCGACAGGGGCCACTGAAGCTTTCTTT.

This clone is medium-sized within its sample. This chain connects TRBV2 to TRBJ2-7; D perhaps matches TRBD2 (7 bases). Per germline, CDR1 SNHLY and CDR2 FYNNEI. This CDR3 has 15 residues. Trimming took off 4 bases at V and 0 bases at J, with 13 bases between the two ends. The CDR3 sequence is CASSAERDNSYEQYF. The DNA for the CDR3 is TGTGCCAGCAGTGCCGAGCGGGACAACTCCTACGAGCAGTACTTC.

CDR3: CASSEGSYNEQFF. The CDR3 DNA sequence: TGTGCCAGCAGCGAGGGATCCTACAATGAGCAGTTCTTC. This chain connects TRBV9 to TRBJ2-1; D remains ambiguous. The V and J ends lost 3 bases and 1 base respectively, with 5 bases between them. The CDR3 contains 13 residues. The germline V gene encodes CDR1 SGDLS and CDR2 YYNGEE.

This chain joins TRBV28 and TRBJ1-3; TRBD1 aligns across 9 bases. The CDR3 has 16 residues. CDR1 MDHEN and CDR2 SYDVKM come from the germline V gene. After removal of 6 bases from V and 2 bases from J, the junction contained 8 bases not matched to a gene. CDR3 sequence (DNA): TGTGCCAGCAGCATCGGGGGACAGGGTGCTGGAAACACCATATATTTT. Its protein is CASSIGGQGAGNTIYF.

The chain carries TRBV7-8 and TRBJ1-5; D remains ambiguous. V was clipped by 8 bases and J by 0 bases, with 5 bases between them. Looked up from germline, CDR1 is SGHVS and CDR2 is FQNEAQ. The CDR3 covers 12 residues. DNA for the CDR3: TGTGCCAGCGGTCATAGCAATCAGCCCCAGCATTTT. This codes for CASGHSNQPQHF. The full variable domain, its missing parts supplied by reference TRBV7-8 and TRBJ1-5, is GAGVSQSPRYKVAKRGQDVALRCDPISGHVSLFWYQQALGQGPEFLTYFQNEAQLDKSGLPSDRFFAERPEGSVSTLKIQRTQQEDSAVYLCASGHSNQPQHFGDGTRLSIL.

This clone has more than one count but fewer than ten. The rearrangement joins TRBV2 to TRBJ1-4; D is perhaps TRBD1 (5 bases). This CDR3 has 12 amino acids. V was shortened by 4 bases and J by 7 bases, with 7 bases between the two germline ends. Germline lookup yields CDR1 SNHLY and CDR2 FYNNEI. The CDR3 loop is CASSAGGEKLFF. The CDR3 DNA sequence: TGTGCCAGCAGTGCTGGGGGTGAAAAACTGTTTTTT.

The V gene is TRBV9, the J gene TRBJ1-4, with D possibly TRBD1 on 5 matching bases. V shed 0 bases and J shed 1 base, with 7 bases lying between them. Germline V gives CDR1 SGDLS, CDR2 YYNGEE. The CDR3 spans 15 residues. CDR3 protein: CASSVGGGTNEKLFF. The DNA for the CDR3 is TGTGCCAGCAGCGTAGGCGGGGGAACTAATGAAAAACTGTTTTTT.

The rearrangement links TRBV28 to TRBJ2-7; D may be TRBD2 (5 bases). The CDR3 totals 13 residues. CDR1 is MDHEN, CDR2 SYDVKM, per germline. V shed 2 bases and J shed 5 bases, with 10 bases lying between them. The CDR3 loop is CASSLTRSDEQYF. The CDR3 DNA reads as TGTGCCAGCAGTTTAACTAGATCAGACGAGCAGTACTTC.

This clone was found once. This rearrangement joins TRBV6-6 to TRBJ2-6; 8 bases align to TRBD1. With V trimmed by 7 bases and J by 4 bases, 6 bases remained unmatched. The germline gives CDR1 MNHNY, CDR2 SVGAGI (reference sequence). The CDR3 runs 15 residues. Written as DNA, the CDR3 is TGTGCCAGCACCAAGGACAGGGCGGGGGCCAACGTCCTGACTTTC. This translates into CASTKDRAGANVLTF.

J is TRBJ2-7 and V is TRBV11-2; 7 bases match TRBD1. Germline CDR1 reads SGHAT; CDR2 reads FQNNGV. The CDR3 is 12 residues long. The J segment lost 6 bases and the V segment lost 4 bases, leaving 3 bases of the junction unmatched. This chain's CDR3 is CASSSQGLEQYF. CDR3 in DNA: TGTGCCAGCAGCTCACAGGGGCTCGAGCAGTACTTC.